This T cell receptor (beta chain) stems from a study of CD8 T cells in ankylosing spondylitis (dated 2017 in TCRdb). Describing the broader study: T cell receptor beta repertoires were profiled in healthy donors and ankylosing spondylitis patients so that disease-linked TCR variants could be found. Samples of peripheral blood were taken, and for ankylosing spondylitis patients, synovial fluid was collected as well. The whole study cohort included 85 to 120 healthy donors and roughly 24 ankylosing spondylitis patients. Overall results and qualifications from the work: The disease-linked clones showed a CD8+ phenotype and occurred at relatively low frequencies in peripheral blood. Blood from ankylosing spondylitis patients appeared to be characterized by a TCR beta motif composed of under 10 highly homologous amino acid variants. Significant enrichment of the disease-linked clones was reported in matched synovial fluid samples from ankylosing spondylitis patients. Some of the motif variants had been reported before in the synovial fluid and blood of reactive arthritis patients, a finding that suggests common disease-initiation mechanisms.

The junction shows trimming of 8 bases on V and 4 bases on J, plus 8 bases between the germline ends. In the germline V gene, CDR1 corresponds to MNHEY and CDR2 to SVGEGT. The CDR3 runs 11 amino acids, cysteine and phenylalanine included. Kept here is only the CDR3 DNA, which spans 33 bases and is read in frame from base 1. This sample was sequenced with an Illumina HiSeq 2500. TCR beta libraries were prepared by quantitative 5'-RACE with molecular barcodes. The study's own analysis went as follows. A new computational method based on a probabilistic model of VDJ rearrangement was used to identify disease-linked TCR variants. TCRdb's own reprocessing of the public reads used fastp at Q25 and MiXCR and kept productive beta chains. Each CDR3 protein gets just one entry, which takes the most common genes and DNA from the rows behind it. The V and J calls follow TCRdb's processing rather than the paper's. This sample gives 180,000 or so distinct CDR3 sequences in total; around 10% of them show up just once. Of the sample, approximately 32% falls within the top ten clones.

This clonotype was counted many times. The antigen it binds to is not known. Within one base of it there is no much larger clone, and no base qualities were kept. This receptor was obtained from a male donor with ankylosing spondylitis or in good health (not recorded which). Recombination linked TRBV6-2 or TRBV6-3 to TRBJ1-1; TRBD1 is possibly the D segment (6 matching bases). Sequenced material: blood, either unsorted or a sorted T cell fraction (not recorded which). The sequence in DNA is TGTGCCAGCCAACAGGGCACTGAAGCTTTCTTT. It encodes CASQQGTEAFF.